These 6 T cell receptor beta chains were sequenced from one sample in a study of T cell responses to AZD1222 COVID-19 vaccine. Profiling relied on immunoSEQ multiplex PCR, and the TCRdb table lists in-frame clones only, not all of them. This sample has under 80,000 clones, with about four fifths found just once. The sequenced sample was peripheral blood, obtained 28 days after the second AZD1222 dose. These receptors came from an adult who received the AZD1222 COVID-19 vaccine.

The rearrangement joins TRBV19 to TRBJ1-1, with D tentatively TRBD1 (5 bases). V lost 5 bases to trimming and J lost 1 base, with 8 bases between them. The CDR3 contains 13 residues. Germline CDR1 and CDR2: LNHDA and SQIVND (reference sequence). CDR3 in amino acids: CASSAGTNTEAFF. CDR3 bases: TGTGCCAGTAGTGCAGGGACGAACACTGAAGCTTTCTTT.

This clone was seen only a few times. Here the CDR3 reads CASSLVAGGITEAFF. CDR3 coding DNA: TGTGCCAGCAGCTTAGTTGCAGGGGGGATCACTGAAGCTTTCTTT. The genes are TRBV7-8 and TRBJ1-1, with 7 bases that match TRBD1. With V trimmed by 1 base and J by 4 bases, 6 bases remained unmatched. Germline V gives CDR1 SGHVS, CDR2 FQNEAQ. CDR3 size: 15 residues.

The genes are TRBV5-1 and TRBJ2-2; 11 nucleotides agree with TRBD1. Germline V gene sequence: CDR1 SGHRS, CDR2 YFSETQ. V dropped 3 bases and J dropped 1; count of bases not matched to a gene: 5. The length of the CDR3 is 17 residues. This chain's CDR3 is CASSSGQGARNTGELFF. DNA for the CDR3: TGCGCCAGCAGCTCTGGACAGGGGGCACGGAACACCGGGGAGCTGTTTTTT.

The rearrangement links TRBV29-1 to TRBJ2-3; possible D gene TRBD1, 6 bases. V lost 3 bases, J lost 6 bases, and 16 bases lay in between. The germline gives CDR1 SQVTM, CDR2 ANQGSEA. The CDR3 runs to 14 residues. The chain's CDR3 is CSVDPPSQGDTQYF. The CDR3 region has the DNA TGCAGCGTTGACCCGCCGTCACAGGGTGATACGCAGTATTTT.

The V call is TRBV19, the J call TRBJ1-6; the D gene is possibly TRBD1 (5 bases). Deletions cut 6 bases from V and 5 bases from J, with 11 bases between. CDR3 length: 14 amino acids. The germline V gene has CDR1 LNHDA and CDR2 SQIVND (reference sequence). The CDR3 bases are TGTGCCAGTAGGCAGGGACGGGATAATTCACCCCTCCACTTT. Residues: CASRQGRDNSPLHF.

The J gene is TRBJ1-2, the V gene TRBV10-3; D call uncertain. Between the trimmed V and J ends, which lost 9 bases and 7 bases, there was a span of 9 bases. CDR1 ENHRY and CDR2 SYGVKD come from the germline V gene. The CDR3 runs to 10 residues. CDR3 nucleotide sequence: TGTGCCATACGGTCAAGTGGCTACACCTTC. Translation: CAIRSSGYTF.